The present T cell receptor beta chain was sequenced within a study of cytomegalovirus exposure and HLA in healthy donors. Whole-study results and caveats: Earlier analysis yielded a pattern in which most TCR beta V segments were productive about 87% or about 30% of the time. Per a later analysis, HLA-associated TCR beta chains showed more clonal expansion than other, equally common TCR beta chains.

About this clone: Its antigen is unknown. The identical CDR3 is also encoded by other nucleotide sequences in the sample.

In the PCR, 60 Vbeta and 13 Jbeta primers were used. This table comes from immunoSEQ multiplex PCR, and its TCRdb copy is limited to in-frame clones, with some not included. The table has roughly 92,000 clones, 7.5% to 8.5% seen once; the top ten hold 2.3%. Trimming took 4 bases from V and 0 from J, leaving 7 bases between them. The CDR3 contains 15 residues. Germline V gene sequence: CDR1 MNHNS, CDR2 SASEGT. Sequencing input: PBMCs. The receptor comes from a man aged 50-59 years in good health and CMV-seronegative. V usage is TRBV6-1 and J usage is TRBJ2-6, with TRBD2 as a possible D gene (5 bases). CDR3 nucleotides: TGTGCCAGCAGTGGAGGGAGCTCTGGGGCCAACGTCCTGACTTTC. It encodes CASSGGSSGANVLTF.